The TCR beta chain described here comes from a study of blood T cell repertoires in COVID-19. Only in-frame clones appear in the TCRdb table, and some are missing; sequencing was by immunoSEQ multiplex PCR. The repertoire consists of about 370,000 clones, with around 92% occurring once and the leading ten covering about 3%. With regard to this clone: Different DNA sequences within this sample yield the same CDR3.

The CDR3 runs to 13 residues. The germline CDR1 and CDR2 sequences are LNHDA and SQIVND (reference sequence). Trimming cost V 8 bases and J 4 bases; bases outside gene matches: 5. The chain joins TRBV19 to TRBJ2-5, with 9 bases aligning to TRBD1. Sequenced input: peripheral blood. The TCR sequence derives from a woman aged 30 to 39 with COVID-19, enrolled during active disease. The CDR3 region has the DNA TGTGCCAGTGGGGGACAGGGAGGAGAGACCCAGTACTTC. Translation gives CASGGQGGETQYF.